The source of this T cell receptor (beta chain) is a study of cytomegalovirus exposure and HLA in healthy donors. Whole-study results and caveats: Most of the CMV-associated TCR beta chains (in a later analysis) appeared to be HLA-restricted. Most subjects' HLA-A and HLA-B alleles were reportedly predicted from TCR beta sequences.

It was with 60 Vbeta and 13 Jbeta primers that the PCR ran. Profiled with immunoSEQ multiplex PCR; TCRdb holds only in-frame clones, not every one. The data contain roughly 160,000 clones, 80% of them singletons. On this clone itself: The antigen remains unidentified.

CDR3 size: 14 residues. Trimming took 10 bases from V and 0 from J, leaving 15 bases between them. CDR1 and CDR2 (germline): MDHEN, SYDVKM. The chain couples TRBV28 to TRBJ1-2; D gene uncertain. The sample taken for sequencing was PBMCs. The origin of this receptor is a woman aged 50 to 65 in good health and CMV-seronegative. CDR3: CATAFGRANYGYTF. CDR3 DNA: TGTGCCACAGCATTTGGGAGAGCTAACTATGGCTACACCTTC.